These 25 T cell receptor beta chains share one sample of origin, sequenced in a study of monozygotic twins with inflammatory bowel disease. After re-calling the 5' RACE reads, TCRdb lists one entry per CDR3 protein, DNA absent. The sample's table shows about 130,000 distinct CDR3 sequences. Material: blood. All receptors come from a human donor with ulcerative colitis or Crohn's disease, or a healthy co-twin of an affected twin (not recorded which).

The chain uses TRBV5-1 and TRBJ2-3; TCRdb names TRBD1, which stays unverified in the absence of DNA. The germline V gene has CDR1 SGHRS and CDR2 YFSETQ. The CDR3 extends over 15 amino acids. The CDR3 loop is CASSYTGEATDTQYF.

The chain joins TRBV2 to TRBJ2-1. Germline-derived CDR1 and CDR2 are SNHLY and FYNNEI. The CDR3 runs 15 residues. This CDR3 is CASSTWGLGTNEQSF.

The V call is TRBV30, the J call TRBJ1-5; TCRdb calls TRBD1, which cannot be checked without DNA. CDR1 is GTSNPN and CDR2 is SVGIG in the germline V gene (reference sequence). The CDR3 is 15 amino acids. CDR3 residues: CAWRSGTVSNQPQHF.

The chain uses TRBV5-1 and TRBJ2-7; checking the TCRdb D call of TRBD1 is not possible without DNA. The CDR3 runs 15 residues. Germline CDR1 and CDR2: SGHRS and YFSETQ. CDR3 region: CASSSFSGPLYEQYF.

V is TRBV21-1 and J is TRBJ1-5; the TCRdb call, TRBD1, lacks DNA for checking. TRBV21-1 is marked as a pseudogene. The CDR3 runs to 16 residues. CDR3 protein: CASSNPGTGGDQPQHF.

The chain links TRBV6-1 to TRBJ2-7. Germline V gene sequence: CDR1 MNHNS, CDR2 SASEGT. This CDR3 comprises 15 residues. The CDR3 protein is CASRKPRGSFYEQYF.

This CDR3 is CASSLRRDLSYNEQFF. The genes are TRBV7-2 and TRBJ2-1; TCRdb reports TRBD1, a call that lacks DNA to check it against. This CDR3 has 16 residues. The germline V gene has CDR1 SGHTA and CDR2 FQGNSA.

The genes are TRBV5-1 and TRBJ1-2; checking the TCRdb D call of TRBD1 is not possible without DNA. The CDR3 extends over 14 amino acids. Germline CDR1 is SGHRS and CDR2 is YFSETQ. The CDR3 sequence: CASSSRQGGYGYTF. The whole variable domain, remainder taken from reference TRBV5-1 and TRBJ1-2, is KAGVTQTPRYLIKTRGQQVTLSCSPISGHRSVSWYQQTPGQGLQFLFEYFSETQRNKGNFPGRFSGRQFSNSRSEMNVSTLELGDSALYLCASSSRQGGYGYTFGSGTRLTVV.

The CDR3: CASSLSRGRNQPQHF. The chain links TRBV5-5 to TRBJ1-5; TCRdb gives TRBD1 as the D gene, but with no DNA this cannot be confirmed. The CDR3 has 15 residues. Germline assignment: CDR1 SGHKS and CDR2 YYEKEE (reference sequence).

This sequence joins TRBV12-3 or TRBV12-4 and TRBJ1-6. This CDR3 is 13 amino acids long. CDR3: CASSLDNGSPLHF.

The chain couples TRBV29-1 to TRBJ2-1. Germline V gene data show CDR1 as SQVTM and CDR2 as ANQGSEA. CDR3 size: 11 residues. The CDR3 here is CSVEKGNEQFF.

The chain is built from TRBV11-2 and TRBJ2-1; as DNA is missing, the TRBD2 call by TCRdb cannot be tested. The CDR3 is 15 amino acids. Per the germline V gene, CDR1 is SGHAT and CDR2 is FQNNGV. Here the CDR3 reads CASSLGLADYNEQFF. Filled out from reference TRBV11-2 and TRBJ2-1, the complete variable domain reads EAGVAQSPRYKIIEKRQSVAFWCNPISGHATLYWYQQILGQGPKLLIQFQNNGVVDDSQLPKDRFSAERLKGVDSTLKIQPAKLEDSAVYLCASSLGLADYNEQFFGPGTRLTVL.

The chain combines TRBV25-1 with TRBJ2-7. The CDR3 has 13 residues. Germline lookup yields CDR1 MGHDK and CDR2 SYGVNS. CDR3 in amino acids: CASSEWGLYEQYF.

The genes are TRBV12-3 or TRBV12-4 and TRBJ1-3. The CDR3 length is 23 residues. CDR3 region: CASSFDSPSGSPKTNPPGNTIYF.

This chain joins TRBV6-5 and TRBJ2-2; TCRdb picks TRBD2, but there is no DNA to check that call. Germline assignment: CDR1 MNHEY and CDR2 SVGAGI. This CDR3 spans 17 amino acids. The CDR3 loop reads CASSYSAPASGGLELFF.

The J gene is TRBJ2-2, the V gene TRBV29-1; TCRdb names TRBD1, which stays unverified in the absence of DNA. This CDR3 spans 15 amino acids. CDR1 and CDR2 (germline): SQVTM, ANQGSEA. This CDR3 is CSVHKTGPGTGELFF.

The rearrangement links TRBV5-6 to TRBJ1-5; TCRdb designates TRBD1, a call that cannot be tested without DNA. This CDR3 is built from 16 residues. The V gene's germline CDR1 is SGHDT and CDR2 YYEEEE. CDR3 residues: CASSLFGDRGNQPQHF.

V is TRBV10-3 and J is TRBJ1-1. Per germline, CDR1 ENHRY and CDR2 SYGVKD. CDR3 length equals 14 residues. The chain's CDR3 is CAITLDLLNTEAFF.

The chain couples TRBV10-3 to TRBJ2-7; TCRdb proposes TRBD1, but this gene call is untestable without DNA. CDR3 length: 12 amino acids. The germline gives CDR1 ENHRY, CDR2 SYGVKD. The CDR3 here is CAISETGVEQYF.

The V and J genes are TRBV5-6 and TRBJ2-1; TCRdb lists TRBD1, though no DNA is available to test this call. The CDR3 is 17 residues long. The germline V gene has CDR1 SGHDT and CDR2 YYEEEE. This CDR3 reads CASSLLLGTGPYNEQFF.

The chain employs TRBV20-1 and TRBJ2-7; TCRdb picks TRBD1, but there is no DNA to check that call. The CDR3 consists of 13 residues. Germline V lookup: CDR1 DFQATT, CDR2 SNEGSKA (reference sequence). The CDR3 sequence is CSARARAPYEQYF.

The chain has TRBV29-1 and TRBJ1-1. The germline V gene encodes CDR1 SQVTM and CDR2 ANQGSEA. The CDR3 has 14 residues. CDR3 region: CSVNRVLANTEAFF.

The rearrangement links TRBV6-5 to TRBJ1-5; TCRdb designates TRBD1, a call that cannot be tested without DNA. CDR3 length: 15 amino acids. The germline V gene encodes CDR1 MNHEY and CDR2 SVGAGI. The CDR3 loop reads CASSYSGQRNQPQHF.

The CDR3 protein is CASSIGTGNYGYTF. The J gene is TRBJ1-2, the V gene TRBV19; TCRdb's D call, TRBD1, is unchecked because there is no DNA. The germline CDR1 and CDR2 sequences are LNHDA and SQIVND (reference sequence). The CDR3 is 14 amino acids.

The rearrangement joins TRBV19 to TRBJ2-7; TCRdb's D call of TRBD2 is untestable without DNA. Germline V gives CDR1 LNHDA, CDR2 SQIVND (reference sequence). The CDR3 totals 13 residues. This chain's CDR3 is CASRGTESYEQYF.